The present T cell receptor beta chain was sequenced within a study of shared clonotypes between healthy human individuals. Study results and caveats: Large sequencing depth failed to make sorted-subset sequencing complete, rarefaction showed. Among several donors, approximately 5% of naive CD4 clonotypes were found in common.

In the source study's methods: With immunoSEQ giving junction-only sequences and no quality scores, filtering differed. Data came from immunoSEQ multiplex PCR; TCRdb stores just in-frame clones and leaves some out. V, J and clone size reflect that table, while D and trimming were determined from the DNA. The sample yields hundreds of thousands of clones, around 72% seen once. This clone was found once. Its antigen is not known. There are 16 residues in the CDR3. Germline values: CDR1 SGHAT, CDR2 FQNNGV. Trimming took off 5 bases at V and 1 base at J, with 14 bases between the two ends. The chain couples TRBV11-2 to TRBJ2-2; D unclear. The sequencing input was memory CD4+ T cells sorted from blood. Specified subset: CD45RA-negative fraction. This sequence originates from a woman in her twenties or thirties in good health. The CDR3 DNA follows: TGTGCCAGCAGCCCACTTGGCGGAATGAACACCGGGGAGCTGTTTTTT. It specifies CASSPLGGMNTGELFF.